Sequencing of this T cell receptor beta chain was carried out in a study of Graves' ophthalmopathy and Graves' hyperthyroidism (dated by TCRdb to 2016 to 2019). In the study overall: Peripheral blood samples were taken at the time of initial diagnosis, before any treatment was given. TCR beta repertoire signatures were used to distinguish Graves' ophthalmopathy from Graves' hyperthyroidism and to predict progression to ophthalmopathy. In total, around 140 blood samples were TCR-sequenced: approximately 42 ophthalmopathy, approximately 80 hyperthyroidism and approximately 17 hyperthyroidism-to-ophthalmopathy patients. To explore V-J signatures that separate ophthalmopathy from hyperthyroidism, a discovery set of more than 95 patients was enrolled, consisting of about 45 with ophthalmopathy and approximately 57 with stable hyperthyroidism. An independent validation cohort comprised some 19 hyperthyroidism patients and 15 to 17 patients who later progressed from hyperthyroidism to ophthalmopathy. In five to seven hyperthyroidism patients, T-cell repertoires of thyroid tissue and blood were compared. After sampling, hyperthyroidism patients received methimazole starting at 30 mg daily, and ophthalmopathy patients received high-dose intravenous methylprednisolone. Paper-wide results and their limitations: No statistical method was used to predetermine the sample size, and group allocation was not hidden from the investigators. In cross-validation, the 13-signature model distinguished ophthalmopathy from stable hyperthyroidism with 85% to 90% sensitivity and almost 83% specificity, and in the test set the corresponding values were roughly 80% and 75%. Most expanded thyroid clonotypes with a frequency above 0.001 also appeared in blood, which suggests that blood repertoires may reflect the immune response in the thyroid. In validation, the model predicted ophthalmopathy progression with nearly 71% sensitivity and approximately 78% specificity; 12 predicted patients were CT-confirmed with GO in a median of approximately six months.

The ophthalmopathy patients had moderately to severely active disease, with a Clinical Activity Score of 3 or higher, a NOSPECS grade of 4 or higher, and a disease duration of less than 3 months. Patients with other autoimmune diseases, uncontrolled infections, pregnancy or lactation were excluded from the study. Clinical symptoms, serum thyroxine, TRAb, thyroid ultrasound and orbital computed tomography were used for diagnosis. PBMCs were isolated from 7.5 to 10 ml of fresh peripheral blood by Ficoll-Paque density gradient centrifugation. Trizol reagent was used to extract the total RNA, and its quality was then checked on an Agilent 2100 Bioanalyzer. For repertoire sequencing, the TCR beta CDR3 regions were amplified from RNA transcripts. A first-round RT-PCR used HTBI primers with the Qiagen OneStep RT-PCR kit, followed by a second-round multiplex PCR, size selection and purification. Sequencing of the libraries was carried out on an Illumina HiSeq2000 in paired-end mode with 100 bp reads. In the source study's methods: Reads were processed with SOAPnuke, discarding reads with adapters, uncalled bases, mean Phred below 15, or no exact constant-primer or identifier match. COPE v1.2.5 was used to merge high-quality paired reads. Each unique nucleotide sequence was defined as a clonotype, and clonotypes were aligned to IMGT TRB V, D and J references with MiTCR v1.1. The analysis was limited to V-J combinations with a frequency above 0.0001, which together covered roughly 99% of the repertoires. A TCR clonal expansion and chaos score per V-J combination was defined as the ratio of F50 clonal expansion to chaos observed in the TCRdist matrix. Welch's t-statistics and random forest were used to reduce the features to about twelve V-J combinations, which were then used as input to a naive Bayes classifier. The Morisita-Horn index was used to measure how similar the thyroid and blood repertoires were. The raw public data were reprocessed by TCRdb itself: fastp quality trimming at Q25, MiXCR clonotype calling, in-frame beta chains only. Every entry covers one CDR3 protein and lists the most common genes and DNA from its rows. These V and J calls originate from TCRdb's pipeline instead of the authors' own analysis. Within this sample are under 350,000 distinct CDR3 sequences, with roughly 16% of them counted one time only. Clones ranked in the top ten supply 9% to 15% of the sample.

There are a few counts of this clonotype. Its cognate antigen has yet to be identified. Nothing much larger sits one base from this clone, and base qualities are not available. This sequence was found in an adult man with Graves' ophthalmopathy. Material for sequencing was peripheral blood.

The CDR3 amino acid sequence is: CASSLTRSGSHETQYF. The DNA is as follows: TGTGCCAGCAGCTTAACTCGAAGCGGGAGTCACGAGACCCAGTACTTC. The V and J segments used are TRBV7-2 and TRBJ2-5; 8 junctional bases match TRBD2. According to the germline V gene, CDR1 reads SGHTA and CDR2 reads FQGNSA. The CDR3 sequence holds 16 residues, the cysteine and phenylalanine included. The retained sequence is limited to the CDR3, 48 bases, with the frame set at the first base. At the junction V is shortened by 2 bases and J by 5 bases; bases outside the gene matches: 10.